Described below is a single TCR beta chain sequence and its context. Reverse transcription of roughly 0.45 to 1 ug RNA was performed with random hexamers. By means of immunoSEQ multiplex PCR, TCR beta CDR3 spanning 54 Vbeta and 13 Jbeta underwent amplification. TCRdb re-derived calls from the immunoSEQ multiplex PCR reads in MiXCR, one entry per CDR3 protein. The sample shows 120,000 to 150,000 distinct CDR3 sequences, 94% of them seen only once. These data come from a study of CD8 T cells in Susac syndrome. Sequencing targeted TCR beta in T cells from blood (CD8+ and CD4+). TEMRA cells were FACS-enriched and CD8+ and CD4+ T cells negatively isolated. V dropped 0 bases and J dropped 2 bases, with 11 bases sitting between them. CDR1 and CDR2 from the germline V gene are LGHNA and YSLEER. This CDR3 comprises 15 residues.

This receptor was obtained from a human donor in good health. The rearrangement links TRBV4-3 to TRBJ2-7, with D tentatively TRBD1 or TRBD2 (5 bases each). Material: CD8+ T cells from PBMCs. CDR3 sequence: CASSQDWGTTYEQYF. The CDR3 DNA reads as TGCGCCAGCAGCCAAGACTGGGGGACGACCTACGAGCAGTACTTC.